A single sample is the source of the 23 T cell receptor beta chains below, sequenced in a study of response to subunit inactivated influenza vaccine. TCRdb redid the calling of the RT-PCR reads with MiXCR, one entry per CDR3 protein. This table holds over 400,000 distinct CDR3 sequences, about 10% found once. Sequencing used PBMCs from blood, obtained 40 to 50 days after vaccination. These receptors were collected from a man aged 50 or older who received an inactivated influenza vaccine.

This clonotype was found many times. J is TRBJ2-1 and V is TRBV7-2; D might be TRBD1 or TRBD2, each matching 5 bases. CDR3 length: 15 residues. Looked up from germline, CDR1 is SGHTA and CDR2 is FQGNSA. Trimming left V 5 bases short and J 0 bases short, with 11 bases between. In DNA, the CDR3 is TGTGCCAGCAGCGGGACGAGGAGCTCCTACAATGAGCAGTTCTTC. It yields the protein CASSGTRSSYNEQFF.

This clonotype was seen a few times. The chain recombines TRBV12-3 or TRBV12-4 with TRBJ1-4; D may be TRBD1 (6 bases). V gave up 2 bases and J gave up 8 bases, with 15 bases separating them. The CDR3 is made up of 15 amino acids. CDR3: CASSLSPGVGEKLFF. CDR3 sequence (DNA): TGTGCCAGCAGTTTATCCCCAGGGGTAGGCGAAAAACTGTTTTTT.

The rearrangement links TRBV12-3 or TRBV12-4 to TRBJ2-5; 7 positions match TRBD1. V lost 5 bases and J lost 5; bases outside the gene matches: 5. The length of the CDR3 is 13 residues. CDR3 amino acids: CASSMGQKETQYF. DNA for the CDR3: TGTGCCAGCAGTATGGGACAGAAGGAGACCCAGTACTTC.

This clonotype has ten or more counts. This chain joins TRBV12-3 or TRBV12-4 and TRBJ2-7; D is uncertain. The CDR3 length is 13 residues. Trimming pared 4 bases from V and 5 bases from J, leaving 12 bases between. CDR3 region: CASSSVEGHEQYF. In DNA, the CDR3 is TGTGCCAGCAGTTCAGTCGAAGGTCACGAGCAGTACTTC.

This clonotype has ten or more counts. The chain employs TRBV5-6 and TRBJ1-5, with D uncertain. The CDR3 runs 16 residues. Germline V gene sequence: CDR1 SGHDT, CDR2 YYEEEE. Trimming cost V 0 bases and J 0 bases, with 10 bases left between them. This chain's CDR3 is CASSLAASNSNQPQHF. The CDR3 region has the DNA TGTGCCAGCAGCTTGGCCGCCAGCAATAGCAATCAGCCCCAGCATTTT.

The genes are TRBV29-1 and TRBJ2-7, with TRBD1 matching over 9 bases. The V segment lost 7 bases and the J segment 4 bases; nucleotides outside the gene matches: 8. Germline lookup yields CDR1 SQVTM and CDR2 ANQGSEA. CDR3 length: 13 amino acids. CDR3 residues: CSATGQGEYEQYF. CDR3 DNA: TGCAGCGCAACGGGACAGGGTGAATACGAGCAGTACTTC.

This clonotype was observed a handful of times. CDR3 DNA sequence: TGTGCCAGCGGACGGCGTAGGATACGAAGCTCCTACAATGAGCAGTTCTTC. It translates to CASGRRRIRSSYNEQFF. The rearrangement links TRBV5-6 to TRBJ2-1; the D is unclear. The CDR3 runs to 17 residues. V was cut by 7 bases and J by 0 bases, with 20 bases left in between. Per the germline V gene, CDR1 is SGHDT and CDR2 is YYEEEE.

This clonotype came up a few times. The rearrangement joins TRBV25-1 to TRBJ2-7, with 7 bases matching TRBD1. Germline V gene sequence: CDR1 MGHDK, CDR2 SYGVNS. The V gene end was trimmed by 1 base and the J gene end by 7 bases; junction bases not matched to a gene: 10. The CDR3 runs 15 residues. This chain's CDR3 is CASSEWSDRNQEQYF. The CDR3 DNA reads TGTGCCAGCAGTGAATGGTCGGACAGGAACCAAGAGCAGTACTTC.

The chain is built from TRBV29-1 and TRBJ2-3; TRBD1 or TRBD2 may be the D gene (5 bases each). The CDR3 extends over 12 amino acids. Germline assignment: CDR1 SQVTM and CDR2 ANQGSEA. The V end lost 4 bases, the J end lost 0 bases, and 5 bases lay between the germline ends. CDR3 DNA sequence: TGCAGCGTTGGGGACAGCACAGATACGCAGTATTTT. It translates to CSVGDSTDTQYF.

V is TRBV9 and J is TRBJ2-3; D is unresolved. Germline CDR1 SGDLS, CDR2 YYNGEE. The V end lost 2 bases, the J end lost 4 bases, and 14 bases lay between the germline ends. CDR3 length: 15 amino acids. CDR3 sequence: CASSVAVGGADTQYF. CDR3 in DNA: TGTGCCAGCAGCGTTGCCGTCGGCGGAGCAGATACGCAGTATTTT. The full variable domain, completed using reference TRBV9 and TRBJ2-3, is DSGVTQTPKHLITATGQRVTLRCSPRSGDLSVYWYQQSLDQGLQFLIQYYNGEERAKGNILERFSAQQFPDLHSELNLSSLELGDSALYFCASSVAVGGADTQYFGPGTRLTVL.

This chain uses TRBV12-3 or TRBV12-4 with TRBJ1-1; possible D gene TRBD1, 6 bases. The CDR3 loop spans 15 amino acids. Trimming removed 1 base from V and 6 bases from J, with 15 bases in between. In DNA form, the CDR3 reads TGTGCCAGCAGTTTAGGCGGCAGGGGATGGGCTGAAGCTTTCTTT. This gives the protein CASSLGGRGWAEAFF.

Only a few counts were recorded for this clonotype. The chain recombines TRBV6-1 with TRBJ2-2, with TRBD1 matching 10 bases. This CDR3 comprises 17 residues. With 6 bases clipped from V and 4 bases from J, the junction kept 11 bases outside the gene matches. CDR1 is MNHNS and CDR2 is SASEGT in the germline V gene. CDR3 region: CASSLTGTGVGTGELFF. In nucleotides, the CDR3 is TGTGCCAGCAGCCTGACCGGGACAGGGGTTGGCACCGGGGAGCTGTTTTTT.

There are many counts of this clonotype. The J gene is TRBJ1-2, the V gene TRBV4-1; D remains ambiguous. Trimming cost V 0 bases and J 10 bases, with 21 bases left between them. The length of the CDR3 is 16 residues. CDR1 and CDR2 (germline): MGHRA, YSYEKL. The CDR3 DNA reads TGCGCCAGCAGCCAAGATTCCGCCTCCGGTGGGGTTTTCTACACCTTC. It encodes CASSQDSASGGVFYTF.

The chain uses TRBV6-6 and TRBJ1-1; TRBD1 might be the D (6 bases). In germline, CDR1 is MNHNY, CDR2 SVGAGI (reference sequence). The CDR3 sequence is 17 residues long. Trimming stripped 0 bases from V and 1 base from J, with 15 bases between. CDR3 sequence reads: CASSYSRQASPNTEAFF. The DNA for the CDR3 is TGTGCCAGCAGTTACTCGAGACAGGCCTCCCCGAACACTGAAGCTTTCTTT.

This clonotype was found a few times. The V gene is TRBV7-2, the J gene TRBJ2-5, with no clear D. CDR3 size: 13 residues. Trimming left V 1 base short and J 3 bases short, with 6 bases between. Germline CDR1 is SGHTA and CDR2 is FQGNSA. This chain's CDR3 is CASSLGYKETQYF. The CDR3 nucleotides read TGTGCCAGCAGCTTAGGGTATAAAGAGACCCAGTACTTC.

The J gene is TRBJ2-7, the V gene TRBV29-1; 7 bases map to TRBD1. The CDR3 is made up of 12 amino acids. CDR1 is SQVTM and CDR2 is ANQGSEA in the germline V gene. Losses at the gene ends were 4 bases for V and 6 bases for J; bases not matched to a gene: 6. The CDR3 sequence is CSVGPYRGEQYF. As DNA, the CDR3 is TGCAGCGTTGGTCCATACAGGGGCGAGCAGTACTTC.

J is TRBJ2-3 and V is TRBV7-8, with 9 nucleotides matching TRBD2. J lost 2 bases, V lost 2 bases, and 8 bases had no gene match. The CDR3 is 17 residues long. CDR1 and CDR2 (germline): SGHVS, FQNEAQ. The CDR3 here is CASSLWREGQNTDTQYF. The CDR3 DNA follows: TGTGCCAGCAGCTTATGGCGGGAGGGCCAGAACACAGATACGCAGTATTTT.

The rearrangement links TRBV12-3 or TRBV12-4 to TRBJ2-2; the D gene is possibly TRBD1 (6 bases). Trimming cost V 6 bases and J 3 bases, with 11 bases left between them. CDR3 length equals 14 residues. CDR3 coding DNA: TGTGCCAGCAGGGTGGGGGCCGACACCGGGGAGCTGTTTTTT. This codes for CASRVGADTGELFF.

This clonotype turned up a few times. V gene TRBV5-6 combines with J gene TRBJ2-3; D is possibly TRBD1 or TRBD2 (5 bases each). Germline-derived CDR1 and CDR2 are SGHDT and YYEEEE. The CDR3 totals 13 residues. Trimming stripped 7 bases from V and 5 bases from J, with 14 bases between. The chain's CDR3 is CASGGVGRDTQYF. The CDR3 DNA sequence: TGTGCCAGCGGGGGAGTGGGAAGAGATACGCAGTATTTT.

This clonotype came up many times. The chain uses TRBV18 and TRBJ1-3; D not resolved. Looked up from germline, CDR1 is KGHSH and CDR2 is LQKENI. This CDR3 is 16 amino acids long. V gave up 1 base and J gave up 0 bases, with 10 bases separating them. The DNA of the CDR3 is TGTGCCAGCTCACCACGCAGTGGGTTCTCTGGAAACACCATATATTTT. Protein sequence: CASSPRSGFSGNTIYF.

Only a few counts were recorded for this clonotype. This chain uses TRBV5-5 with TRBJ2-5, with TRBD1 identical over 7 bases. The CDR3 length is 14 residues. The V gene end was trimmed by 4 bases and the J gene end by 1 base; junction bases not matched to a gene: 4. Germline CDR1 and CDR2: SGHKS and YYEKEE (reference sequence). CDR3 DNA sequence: TGTGCCAGCAGCGCGACAGGGCCCCAAGAGACCCAGTACTTC. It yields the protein CASSATGPQETQYF.

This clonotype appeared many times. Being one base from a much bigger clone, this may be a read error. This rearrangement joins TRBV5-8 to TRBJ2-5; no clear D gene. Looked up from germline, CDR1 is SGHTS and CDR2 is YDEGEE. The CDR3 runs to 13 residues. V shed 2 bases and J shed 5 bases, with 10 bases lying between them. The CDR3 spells CASSFGQYETQYF. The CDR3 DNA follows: TGTGCCAGCAGCTTCGGGCAGTACGAGACCCAGTACTTC.

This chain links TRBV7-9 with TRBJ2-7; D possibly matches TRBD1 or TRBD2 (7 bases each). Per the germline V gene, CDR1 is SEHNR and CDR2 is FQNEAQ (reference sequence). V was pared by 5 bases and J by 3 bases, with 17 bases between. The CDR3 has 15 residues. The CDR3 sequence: CASSPGGGGSYEQYF. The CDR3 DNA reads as TGTGCCAGCAGCCCAGGGGGGGGCGGGAGCTACGAGCAGTACTTC.